This is a list of T cell receptor beta chains from one sample in a study of cytomegalovirus exposure and HLA in healthy donors. Using immunoSEQ multiplex PCR, the repertoire was profiled, and TCRdb retains in-frame clones only, with some absent. The sample's table shows about 48,000 clones. The material sequenced was PBMCs. The source is a woman between 40 and 50 years old in good health and CMV-seronegative. Both conserved end residues are part of each CDR3. A D gene is named only where the DNA matches it firmly.

D gene: TRBD1; V gene: TRBV29-1; J gene: TRBJ1-1; CDR3 DNA: TGCAGCGTTGAGCACAGGGGACCTGAAGCTTTCTTT; CDR3 protein: CSVEHRGPEAFF
D gene: TRBD2; V gene: TRBV28; J gene: TRBJ2-7; CDR3 DNA: TGTGCCAGTTTGGGACTAGCGGGAAACGAGCAGTACTTC; CDR3 protein: CASLGLAGNEQYF
D gene: -; V gene: TRBV5-1; J gene: TRBJ2-7; CDR3 DNA: TGCGCCAGCAGCCTGATAGGCTCCAGGGACTACGAGCAGTACTTC; CDR3 protein: CASSLIGSRDYEQYF
D gene: TRBD1; V gene: TRBV28; J gene: TRBJ1-2; CDR3 DNA: TGTGCCAGCAGCATGGGACAGGGGGCGCGTGGCTACACCTTC; CDR3 protein: CASSMGQGARGYTF
D gene: -; V gene: TRBV5-6; J gene: TRBJ2-1; CDR3 DNA: TGTGCCAGCAGCTCTAGGAGGAATGAGCAGTTCTTC; CDR3 protein: CASSSRRNEQFF
D gene: TRBD1; V gene: TRBV6-8; J gene: TRBJ2-7; CDR3 DNA: TGTGCCAGCAGTATTATCACAGGGGGCCAAGACTACGAGCAGTACTTC; CDR3 protein: CASSIITGGQDYEQYF
D gene: TRBD1; V gene: TRBV2; J gene: TRBJ1-5; CDR3 DNA: TGTGCCAGTGGGACAGGAATTCAGCCCCAGCATTTT; CDR3 protein: CASGTGIQPQHF
D gene: -; V gene: TRBV5-1; J gene: TRBJ1-3; CDR3 DNA: TGCGCCAGCAGCTTGGGGGCAGACTCTGGAAACACCATATATTTT; CDR3 protein: CASSLGADSGNTIYF
D gene: -; V gene: TRBV30; J gene: TRBJ1-1; CDR3 DNA: TGTGCCTGGAGTGTGTTTATTGGGCAGGTTGTTAGTCCTGAAGCTTTCTTT; CDR3 protein: CAWSVFIGQVVSPEAFF
D gene: -; V gene: TRBV28; J gene: TRBJ2-2; CDR3 DNA: TGTGCCAGCATCCAACAGGGCTCTGGGACCGGGGAGCTGTTTTTT; CDR3 protein: CASIQQGSGTGELFF
D gene: TRBD1; V gene: TRBV7-3; J gene: TRBJ2-7; CDR3 DNA: TGTGCCAGCAGCTCCCACAGGGGTCTAGGGGAGCAGTACTTC; CDR3 protein: CASSSHRGLGEQYF
D gene: -; V gene: TRBV13; J gene: TRBJ2-1; CDR3 DNA: TGTGCCAGCAGCTCATGGATAGAACCTAGGATCGACAATGAGCAGTTCTTC; CDR3 protein: CASSSWIEPRIDNEQFF
D gene: -; V gene: TRBV29-1; J gene: TRBJ1-2; CDR3 DNA: TGCAGCGTAACCCTACAGGGATGGCCTAACTATGGCTACACCTTC; CDR3 protein: CSVTLQGWPNYGYTF
D gene: TRBD1; V gene: TRBV30; J gene: TRBJ1-2; CDR3 DNA: TGTGCCTGGGATGGGACAGGGAATGGCTACACCTTC; CDR3 protein: CAWDGTGNGYTF
D gene: -; V gene: TRBV5-4; J gene: TRBJ2-7; CDR3 DNA: TGTGCCAGCAGCTTGATTCCAGACTCGGGCGAGCAGTACTTC; CDR3 protein: CASSLIPDSGEQYF
D gene: TRBD2; V gene: TRBV10-2; J gene: TRBJ2-7; CDR3 DNA: TGCGCCAGCGGGGCGGGAGGGCCCTACGAGCAGTACTTC; CDR3 protein: CASGAGGPYEQYF
D gene: -; V gene: TRBV28; J gene: TRBJ2-7; CDR3 DNA: TGTGCCAGCCATCGAGCGGAAAGAATGCCCTACGAGCAGTACTTC; CDR3 protein: CASHRAERMPYEQYF
D gene: -; V gene: TRBV5-1; J gene: TRBJ2-3; CDR3 DNA: TGCGCCAGCGGAGACGGTGCCACAGATACGCAGTATTTT; CDR3 protein: CASGDGATDTQYF
D gene: -; V gene: TRBV27; J gene: TRBJ1-1; CDR3 DNA: TGTGCCAGCAGGCTAGGCCCAGTAGAAGAAGCTTTCTTT; CDR3 protein: CASRLGPVEEAFF
D gene: -; V gene: TRBV5-6; J gene: TRBJ1-2; CDR3 DNA: TGTGCCAGCAAAGGGGCTAGTTTGTATGGCTACACCTTC; CDR3 protein: CASKGASLYGYTF
D gene: -; V gene: TRBV6-1; J gene: TRBJ2-7; CDR3 DNA: TGTGCCAGCAGTGAGCGGGTCCCCTACGAGCAGTACTTC; CDR3 protein: CASSERVPYEQYF
D gene: TRBD2; V gene: TRBV5-4; J gene: TRBJ2-7; CDR3 DNA: TGTGCCAGCAGCTTGCTTTCGGGACTAGCCATTGACGAGCAGTACTTC; CDR3 protein: CASSLLSGLAIDEQYF
D gene: -; V gene: TRBV7-8; J gene: TRBJ2-1; CDR3 DNA: TGTGCCAGCAGCGGAATTCTAGTGCTCGGGGGCAATGAGCAGTTCTTC; CDR3 protein: CASSGILVLGGNEQFF
D gene: TRBD1; V gene: TRBV7-3; J gene: TRBJ2-3; CDR3 DNA: TGTGCCAGCAGCTTATTCCCGACAGGGGGCACAGATACGCAGTATTTT; CDR3 protein: CASSLFPTGGTDTQYF
D gene: -; V gene: TRBV30; J gene: TRBJ2-7; CDR3 DNA: TGTGCCTGGAGTGCGTCAACAGAAGAGCAGTACTTC; CDR3 protein: CAWSASTEEQYF
D gene: -; V gene: TRBV5-1; J gene: TRBJ2-7; CDR3 DNA: TGCGCCAGCAGCTTCACCACTAGTATTTACGAGCAGTACTTC; CDR3 protein: CASSFTTSIYEQYF
D gene: TRBD1; V gene: TRBV7-8; J gene: TRBJ2-1; CDR3 DNA: TGTGCCAGCAGCTTATTCGGGGCGGGACAGGGGGTGCAGTTCTTC; CDR3 protein: CASSLFGAGQGVQFF
D gene: -; V gene: TRBV5-8; J gene: TRBJ2-1; CDR3 DNA: TGTGCCAGCAGCCCAAGGTACAGGCAAGGGAATGAGCAGTTCTTC; CDR3 protein: CASSPRYRQGNEQFF
D gene: -; V gene: TRBV6-1; J gene: TRBJ1-1; CDR3 DNA: TGTGCCGGACGACAGAACATGAACACTGAAGCTTTCTTT; CDR3 protein: CAGRQNMNTEAFF
D gene: -; V gene: TRBV5-5; J gene: TRBJ1-1; CDR3 DNA: TGTGCCAGCAGCTTAGGACCCTTCGGGACTTTCTTT; CDR3 protein: CASSLGPFGTFF
D gene: -; V gene: TRBV7-2; J gene: TRBJ2-7; CDR3 DNA: TGTGCCAGCAGCTTAACTAGGTTGGGCCGCGAGCAGTACTTC; CDR3 protein: CASSLTRLGREQYF
D gene: TRBD1; V gene: TRBV27; J gene: TRBJ2-7; CDR3 DNA: TGTGCCAGCAGTTCGCGACAGGGTAAGGGCGAGCAGTACTTC; CDR3 protein: CASSSRQGKGEQYF
D gene: -; V gene: TRBV6-5; J gene: TRBJ2-5; CDR3 DNA: TGTGCCAGCAGTGCCCAGGGGCTCCGAGAGACCCAGTACTTC; CDR3 protein: CASSAQGLRETQYF
D gene: -; V gene: TRBV5-6; J gene: TRBJ2-7; CDR3 DNA: TGTGCCAGCAGCGCCGGGAGTTACGAGCAGTACTTC; CDR3 protein: CASSAGSYEQYF
D gene: -; V gene: TRBV7-2; J gene: TRBJ2-7; CDR3 DNA: TGTGCCAGCAGCTTACGCGGGGCCCCCTACGAGCAGTACTTC; CDR3 protein: CASSLRGAPYEQYF
D gene: TRBD1; V gene: TRBV7-6; J gene: TRBJ1-3; CDR3 DNA: TGTGCCAGCAGCGCAAGATACAGGGGGAGAAACACCATATATTTT; CDR3 protein: CASSARYRGRNTIYF
D gene: TRBD1; V gene: TRBV2; J gene: TRBJ2-7; CDR3 DNA: TGTGCCAGCAGGGGAACAGGGGGCTACTCCTACGAGCAGTACTTC; CDR3 protein: CASRGTGGYSYEQYF